This T cell receptor (beta chain) was retrieved from a study of blood T cells in healthy people across ages. A second 7 to 11 cycle PCR used barcoded and J-beta primers. Via MiXCR, TCRdb re-called the 5' RACE reads, giving one row per CDR3 protein. Seen here are 700,000 to 950,000 distinct CDR3 sequences, 43% observed once, and the top ten hold around 20%. This CDR3 is 15 amino acids long. Germline trimming cut 4 bases from V and 4 bases from J; bases unmatched to any gene: 7. Germline loops: CDR1 SGHRS, CDR2 YFSETQ. This chain connects TRBV5-1 to TRBJ2-3, with 9 bases fitting TRBD1. The receptor was isolated from an older woman in good health. The sample was blood. CDR3 in amino acids: CASSTGQGEADTQYF. CDR3 nucleotide sequence: TGCGCCAGCAGCACGGGACAGGGCGAAGCAGATACGCAGTATTTT.